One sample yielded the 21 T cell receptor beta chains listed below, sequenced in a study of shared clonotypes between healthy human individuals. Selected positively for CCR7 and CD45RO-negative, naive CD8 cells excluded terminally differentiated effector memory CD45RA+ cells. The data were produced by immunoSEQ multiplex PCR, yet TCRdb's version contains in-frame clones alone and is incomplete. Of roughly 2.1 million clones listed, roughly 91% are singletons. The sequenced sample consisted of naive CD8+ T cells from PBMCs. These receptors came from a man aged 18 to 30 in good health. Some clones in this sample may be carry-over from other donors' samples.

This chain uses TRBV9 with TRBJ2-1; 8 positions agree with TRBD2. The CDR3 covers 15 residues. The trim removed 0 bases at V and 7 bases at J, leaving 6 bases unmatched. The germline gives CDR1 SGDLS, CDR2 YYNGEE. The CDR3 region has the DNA TGTGCCAGCAGCGTAGACGGGACTAGTACGAATGAGCAGTTCTTC. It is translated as CASSVDGTSTNEQFF.

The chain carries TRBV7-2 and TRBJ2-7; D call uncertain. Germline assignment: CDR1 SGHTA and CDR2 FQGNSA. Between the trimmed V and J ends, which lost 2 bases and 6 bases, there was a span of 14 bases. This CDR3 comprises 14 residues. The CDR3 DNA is TGTGCCAGCAGCTTAAGTCCCCCCACCAGCGAGCAGTACTTC. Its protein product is CASSLSPPTSEQYF.

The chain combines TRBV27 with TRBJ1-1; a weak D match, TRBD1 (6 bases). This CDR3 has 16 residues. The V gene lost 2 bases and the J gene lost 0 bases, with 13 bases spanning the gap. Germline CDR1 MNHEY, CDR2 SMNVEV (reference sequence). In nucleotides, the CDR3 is TGTGCCAGCAGTTTAGGGCCAGGGGTGATGAACACTGAAGCTTTCTTT. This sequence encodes CASSLGPGVMNTEAFF.

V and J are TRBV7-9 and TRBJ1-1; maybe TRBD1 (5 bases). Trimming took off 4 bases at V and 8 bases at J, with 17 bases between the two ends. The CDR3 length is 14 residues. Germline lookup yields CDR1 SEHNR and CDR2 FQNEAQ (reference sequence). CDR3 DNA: TGTGCCAGCAGCTCCGGGGGGGGGAAGCTAGAAGCTTTCTTT. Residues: CASSSGGGKLEAFF.

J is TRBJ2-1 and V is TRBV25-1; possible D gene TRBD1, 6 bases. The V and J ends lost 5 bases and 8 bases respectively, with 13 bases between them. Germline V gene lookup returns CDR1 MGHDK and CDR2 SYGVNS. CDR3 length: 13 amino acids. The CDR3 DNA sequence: TGTGCCAGCAGTTCAAACAGGGACGATGAGCAGTTCTTC. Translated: CASSSNRDDEQFF.

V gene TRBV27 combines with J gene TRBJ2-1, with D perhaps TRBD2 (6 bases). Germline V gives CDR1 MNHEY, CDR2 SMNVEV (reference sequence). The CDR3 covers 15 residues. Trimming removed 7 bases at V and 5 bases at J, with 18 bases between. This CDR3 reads CASNLGFGGNNEQFF. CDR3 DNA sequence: TGTGCCAGCAACCTGGGTTTTGGCGGGAACAATGAGCAGTTCTTC.

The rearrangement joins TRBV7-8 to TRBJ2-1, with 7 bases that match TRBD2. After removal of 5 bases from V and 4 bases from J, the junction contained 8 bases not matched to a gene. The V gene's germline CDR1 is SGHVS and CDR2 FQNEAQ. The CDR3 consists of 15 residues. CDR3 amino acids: CASSPPGLTYNEQFF. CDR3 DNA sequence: TGTGCCAGCAGCCCTCCGGGACTAACATACAATGAGCAGTTCTTC.

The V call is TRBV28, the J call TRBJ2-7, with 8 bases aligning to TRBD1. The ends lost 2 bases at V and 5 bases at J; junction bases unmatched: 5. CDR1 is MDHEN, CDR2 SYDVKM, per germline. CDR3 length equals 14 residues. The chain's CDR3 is CASSLQGAVDEQYF. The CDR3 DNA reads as TGTGCCAGCAGTTTACAGGGGGCAGTCGACGAGCAGTACTTC.

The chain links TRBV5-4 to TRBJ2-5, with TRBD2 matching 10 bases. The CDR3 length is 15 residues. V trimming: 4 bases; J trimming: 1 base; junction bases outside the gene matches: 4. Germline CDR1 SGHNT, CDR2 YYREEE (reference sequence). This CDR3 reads CASSPSGRAQETQYF. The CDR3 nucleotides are TGTGCCAGCAGCCCAAGCGGGAGGGCCCAAGAGACCCAGTACTTC.

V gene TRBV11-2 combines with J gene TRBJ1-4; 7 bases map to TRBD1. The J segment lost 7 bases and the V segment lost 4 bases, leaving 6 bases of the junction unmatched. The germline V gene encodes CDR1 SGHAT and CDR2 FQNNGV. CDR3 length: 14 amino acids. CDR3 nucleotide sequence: TGTGCCAGCAGCTCCCGACAGGGTGGTGAAAAACTGTTTTTT. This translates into CASSSRQGGEKLFF.

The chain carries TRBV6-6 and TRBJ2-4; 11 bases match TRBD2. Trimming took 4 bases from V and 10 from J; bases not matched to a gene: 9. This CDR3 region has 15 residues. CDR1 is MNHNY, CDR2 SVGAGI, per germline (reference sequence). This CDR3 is CASSSGLAVPSIQYF. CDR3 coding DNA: TGTGCCAGCAGTTCGGGACTAGCGGTCCCTTCAATTCAGTACTTC.

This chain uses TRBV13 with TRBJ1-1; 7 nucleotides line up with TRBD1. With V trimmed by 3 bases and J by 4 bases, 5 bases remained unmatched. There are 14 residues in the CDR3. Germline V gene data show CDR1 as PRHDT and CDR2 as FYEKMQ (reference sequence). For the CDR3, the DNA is TGTGCCAGCAGCTTTCCAGGGGGTGGCACTGAAGCTTTCTTT. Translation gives CASSFPGGGTEAFF.

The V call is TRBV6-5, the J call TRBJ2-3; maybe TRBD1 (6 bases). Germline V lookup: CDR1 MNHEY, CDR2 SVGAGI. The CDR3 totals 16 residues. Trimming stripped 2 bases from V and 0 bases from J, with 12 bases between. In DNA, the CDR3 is TGTGCCAGCAGTTACGGGACAAGTGACAGCACAGATACGCAGTATTTT. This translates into CASSYGTSDSTDTQYF.

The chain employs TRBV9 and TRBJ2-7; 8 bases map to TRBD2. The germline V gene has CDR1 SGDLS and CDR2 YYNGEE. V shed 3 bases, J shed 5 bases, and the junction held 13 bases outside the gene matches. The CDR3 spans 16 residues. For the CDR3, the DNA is TGTGCCAGCAGCGGGCCGGGGGGGAGGTCGGGCCACGAGCAGTACTTC. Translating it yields CASSGPGGRSGHEQYF.

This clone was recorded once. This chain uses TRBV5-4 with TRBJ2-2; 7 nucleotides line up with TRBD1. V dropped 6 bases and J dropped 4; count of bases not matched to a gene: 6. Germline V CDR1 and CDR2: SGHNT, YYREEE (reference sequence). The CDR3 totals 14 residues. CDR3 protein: CASTPYRGTGELFF. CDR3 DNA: TGTGCCAGCACACCCTACAGGGGCACCGGGGAGCTGTTTTTT.

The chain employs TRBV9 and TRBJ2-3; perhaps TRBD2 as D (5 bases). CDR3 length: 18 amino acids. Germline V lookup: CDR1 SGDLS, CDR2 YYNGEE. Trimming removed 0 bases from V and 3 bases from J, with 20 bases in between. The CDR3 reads CASSVDPVGWESTDTQYF. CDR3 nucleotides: TGTGCCAGCAGCGTAGACCCAGTGGGGTGGGAGTCAACAGATACGCAGTATTTT.

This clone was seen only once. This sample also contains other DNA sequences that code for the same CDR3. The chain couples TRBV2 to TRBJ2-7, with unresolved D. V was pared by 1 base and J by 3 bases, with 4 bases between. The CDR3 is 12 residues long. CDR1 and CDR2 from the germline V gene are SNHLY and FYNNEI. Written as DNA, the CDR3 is TGTGCCAGCAGTGAAGGTTTCTACGAGCAGTACTTC. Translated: CASSEGFYEQYF.

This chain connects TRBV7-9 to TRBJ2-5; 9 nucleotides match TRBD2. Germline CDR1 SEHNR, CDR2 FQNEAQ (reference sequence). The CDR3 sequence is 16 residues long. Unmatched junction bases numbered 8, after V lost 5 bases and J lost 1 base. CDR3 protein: CASSPTRLAVQETQYF. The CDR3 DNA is TGTGCCAGCAGCCCGACTCGACTAGCGGTCCAAGAGACCCAGTACTTC.

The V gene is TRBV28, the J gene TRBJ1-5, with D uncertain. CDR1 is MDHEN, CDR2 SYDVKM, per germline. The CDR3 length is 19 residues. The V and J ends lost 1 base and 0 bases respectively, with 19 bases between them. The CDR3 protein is CASSLSLIERQLSNQPQHF. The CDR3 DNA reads TGTGCCAGCAGTTTATCCCTGATTGAGCGGCAGCTTAGCAATCAGCCCCAGCATTTT.

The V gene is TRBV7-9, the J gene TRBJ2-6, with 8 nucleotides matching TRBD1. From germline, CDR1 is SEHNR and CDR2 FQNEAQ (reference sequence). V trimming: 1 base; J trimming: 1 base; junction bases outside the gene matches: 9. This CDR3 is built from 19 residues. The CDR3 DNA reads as TGTGCCAGCAGCTTAGATGGCAGGGGGCAGGTGTCTGGGGCCAACGTCCTGACTTTC. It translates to CASSLDGRGQVSGANVLTF.

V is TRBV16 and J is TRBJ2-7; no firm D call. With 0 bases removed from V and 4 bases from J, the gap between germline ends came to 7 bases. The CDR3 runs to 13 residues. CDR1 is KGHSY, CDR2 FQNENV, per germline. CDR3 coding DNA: TGTGCCAGCAGCCAATCGGCGCAGTACGAGCAGTACTTC. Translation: CASSQSAQYEQYF.